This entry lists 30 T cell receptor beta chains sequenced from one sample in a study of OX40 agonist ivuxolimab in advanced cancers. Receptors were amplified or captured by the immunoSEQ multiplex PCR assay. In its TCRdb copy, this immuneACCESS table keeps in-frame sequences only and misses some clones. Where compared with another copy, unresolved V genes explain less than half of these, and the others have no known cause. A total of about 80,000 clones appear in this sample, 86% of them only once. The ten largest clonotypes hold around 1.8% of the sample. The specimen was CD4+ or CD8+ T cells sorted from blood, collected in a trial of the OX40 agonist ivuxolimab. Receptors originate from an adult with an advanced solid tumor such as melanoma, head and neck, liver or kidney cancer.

The CDR3 sequence is CSVKRTDTDTQYF. The CDR3 region has the DNA TGCAGCGTTAAAAGGACAGACACAGATACGCAGTATTTT. The chain combines TRBV29-1 with TRBJ2-3; D possibly corresponds to TRBD1 (6 bases). The CDR3 runs to 13 residues. The V gene's germline CDR1 is SQVTM and CDR2 ANQGSEA. V was shortened by 5 bases and J by 2 bases, with 11 bases between the two germline ends.

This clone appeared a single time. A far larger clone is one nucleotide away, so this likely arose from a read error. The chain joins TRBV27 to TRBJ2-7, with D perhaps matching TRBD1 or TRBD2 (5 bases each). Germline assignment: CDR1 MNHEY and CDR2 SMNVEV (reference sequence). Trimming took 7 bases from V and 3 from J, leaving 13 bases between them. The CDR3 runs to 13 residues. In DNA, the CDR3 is TGTGCCAGCAAAGCGAGGGACCGCTACGAGCAGTACTTC. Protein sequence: CASKARDRYEQYF.

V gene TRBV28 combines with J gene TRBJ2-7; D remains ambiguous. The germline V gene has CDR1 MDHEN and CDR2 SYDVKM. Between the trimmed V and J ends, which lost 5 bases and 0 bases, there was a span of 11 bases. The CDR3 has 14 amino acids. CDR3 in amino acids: CASSQPISSYEQYF. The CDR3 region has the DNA TGTGCCAGCAGTCAGCCCATTAGCTCCTACGAGCAGTACTTC.

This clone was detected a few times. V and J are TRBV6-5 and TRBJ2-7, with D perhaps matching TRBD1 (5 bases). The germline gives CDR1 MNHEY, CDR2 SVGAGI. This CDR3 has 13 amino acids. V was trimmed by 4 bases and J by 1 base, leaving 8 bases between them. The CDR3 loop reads CASSSGQSYEQYF. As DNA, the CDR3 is TGTGCCAGCAGTTCAGGACAATCCTACGAGCAGTACTTC.

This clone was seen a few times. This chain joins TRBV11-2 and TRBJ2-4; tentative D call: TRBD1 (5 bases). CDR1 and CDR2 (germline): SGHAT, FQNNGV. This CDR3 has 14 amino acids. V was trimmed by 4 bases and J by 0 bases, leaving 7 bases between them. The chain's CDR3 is CASSSREAKNIQYF. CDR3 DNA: TGTGCCAGCAGCTCCAGGGAAGCCAAAAACATTCAGTACTTC.

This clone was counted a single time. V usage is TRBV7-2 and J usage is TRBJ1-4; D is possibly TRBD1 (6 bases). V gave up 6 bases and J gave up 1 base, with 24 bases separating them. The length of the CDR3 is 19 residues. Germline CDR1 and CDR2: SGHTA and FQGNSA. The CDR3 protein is CASRGGTRAGGVTNEKLFF. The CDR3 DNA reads TGTGCCAGCAGAGGGGGGACAAGGGCGGGCGGCGTAACTAATGAAAAACTGTTTTTT.

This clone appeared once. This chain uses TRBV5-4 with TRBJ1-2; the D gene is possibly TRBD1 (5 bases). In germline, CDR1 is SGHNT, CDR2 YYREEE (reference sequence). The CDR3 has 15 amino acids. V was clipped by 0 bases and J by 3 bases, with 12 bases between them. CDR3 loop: CASSLAGRVDYGYTF. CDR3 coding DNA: TGTGCCAGCAGCTTGGCCGGCAGGGTAGACTATGGCTACACCTTC. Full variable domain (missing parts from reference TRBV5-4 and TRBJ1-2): ETGVTQSPTHLIKTRGQQVTLRCSSQSGHNTVSWYQQALGQGPQFIFQYYREEENGRGNFPPRFSGLQFPNYSSELNVNALELDDSALYLCASSLAGRVDYGYTFGSGTRLTVV.

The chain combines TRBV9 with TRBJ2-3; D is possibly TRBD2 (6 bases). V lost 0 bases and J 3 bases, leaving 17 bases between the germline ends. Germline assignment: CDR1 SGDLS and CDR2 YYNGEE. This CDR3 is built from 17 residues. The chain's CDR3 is CASSVVSGGGWTDTQYF. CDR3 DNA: TGTGCCAGCAGCGTAGTGTCTGGTGGGGGGTGGACAGATACGCAGTATTTT.

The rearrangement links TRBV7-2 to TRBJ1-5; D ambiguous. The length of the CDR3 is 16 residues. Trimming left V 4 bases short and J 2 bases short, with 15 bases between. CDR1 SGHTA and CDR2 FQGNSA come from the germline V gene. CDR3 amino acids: CASSSSGSGGNQPQHF. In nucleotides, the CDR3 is TGTGCCAGCAGCTCAAGCGGAAGCGGGGGCAATCAGCCCCAGCATTTT. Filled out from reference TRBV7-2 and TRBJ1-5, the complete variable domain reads GAGVSQSPSNKVTEKGKDVELRCDPISGHTALYWYRQSLGQGLEFLIYFQGNSAPDKSGLPSDRFSAERTGGSVSTLTIQRTQQEDSAVYLCASSSSGSGGNQPQHFGDGTRLSIL.

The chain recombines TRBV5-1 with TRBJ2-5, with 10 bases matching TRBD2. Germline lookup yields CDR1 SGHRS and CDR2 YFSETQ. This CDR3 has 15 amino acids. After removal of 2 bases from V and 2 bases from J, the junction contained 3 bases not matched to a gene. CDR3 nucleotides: TGCGCCAGCAGCTTTAGCGGGGGGCCTCAAGAGACCCAGTACTTC. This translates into CASSFSGGPQETQYF.

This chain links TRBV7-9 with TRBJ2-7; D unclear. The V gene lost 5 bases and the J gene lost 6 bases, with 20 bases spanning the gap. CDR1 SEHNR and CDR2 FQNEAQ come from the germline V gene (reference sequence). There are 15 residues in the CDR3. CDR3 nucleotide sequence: TGTGCCAGCAGCCCTAAGGTCGGCAGGTTTGCCGAGCAGTACTTC. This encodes CASSPKVGRFAEQYF.

The CDR3 here is CASSLRPRVTGSYEQYF. Here the CDR3 DNA reads TGTGCCAGCAGTCTCCGCCCTAGGGTGACGGGATCCTACGAGCAGTACTTC. V and J are TRBV7-9 and TRBJ2-7, with D tentatively TRBD2 (5 bases). Per the germline V gene, CDR1 is SEHNR and CDR2 is FQNEAQ (reference sequence). The V gene lost 6 bases and the J gene lost 1 base, with 22 bases spanning the gap. The CDR3 covers 17 residues.

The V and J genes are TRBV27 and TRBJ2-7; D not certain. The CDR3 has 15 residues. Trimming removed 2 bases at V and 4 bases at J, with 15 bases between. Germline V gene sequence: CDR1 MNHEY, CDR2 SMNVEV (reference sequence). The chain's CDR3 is CASSLGPDPRYEQYF. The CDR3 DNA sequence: TGTGCCAGCAGTTTAGGGCCAGACCCGCGGTACGAGCAGTACTTC.

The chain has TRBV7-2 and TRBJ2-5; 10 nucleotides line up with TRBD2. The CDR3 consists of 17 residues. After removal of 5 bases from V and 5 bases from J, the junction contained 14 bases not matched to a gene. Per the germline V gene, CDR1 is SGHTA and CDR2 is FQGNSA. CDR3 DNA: TGTGCCAGCAGCCCCCACCTTAAAGCGGGGGGGCTTGAGACCCAGTACTTC. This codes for CASSPHLKAGGLETQYF.

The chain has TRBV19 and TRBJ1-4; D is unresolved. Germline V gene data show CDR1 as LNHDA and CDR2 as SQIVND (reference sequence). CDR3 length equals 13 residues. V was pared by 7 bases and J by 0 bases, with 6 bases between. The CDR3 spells CASKKATNEKLFF. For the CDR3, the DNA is TGTGCCAGTAAGAAGGCAACTAATGAAAAACTGTTTTTT.

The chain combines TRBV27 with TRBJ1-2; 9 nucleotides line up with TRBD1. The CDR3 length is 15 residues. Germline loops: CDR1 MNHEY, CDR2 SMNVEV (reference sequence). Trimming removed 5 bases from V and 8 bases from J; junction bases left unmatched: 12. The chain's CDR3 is CASSLPPGTGWGYTF. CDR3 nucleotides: TGTGCCAGCAGTCTCCCCCCCGGGACAGGGTGGGGCTACACCTTC.

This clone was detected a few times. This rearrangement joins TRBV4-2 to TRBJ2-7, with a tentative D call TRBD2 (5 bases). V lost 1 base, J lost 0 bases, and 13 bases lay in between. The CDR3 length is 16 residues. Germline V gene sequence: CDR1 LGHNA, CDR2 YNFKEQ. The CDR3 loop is CASSQVGGTVSYEQYF. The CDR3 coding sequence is TGTGCCAGCAGCCAAGTAGGAGGAACGGTCTCCTACGAGCAGTACTTC.

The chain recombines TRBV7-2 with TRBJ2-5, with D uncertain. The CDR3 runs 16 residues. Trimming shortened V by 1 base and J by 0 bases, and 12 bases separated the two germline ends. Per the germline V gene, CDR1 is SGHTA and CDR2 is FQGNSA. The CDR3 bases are TGTGCCAGCAGCTTAGGTGTCAGACCTGACCAAGAGACCCAGTACTTC. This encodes CASSLGVRPDQETQYF.

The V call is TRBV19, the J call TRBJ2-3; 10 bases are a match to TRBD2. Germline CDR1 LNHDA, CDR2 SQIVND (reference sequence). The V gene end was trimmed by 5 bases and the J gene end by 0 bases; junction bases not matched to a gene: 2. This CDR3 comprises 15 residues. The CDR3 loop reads CASSRAGGSTDTQYF. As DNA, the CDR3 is TGTGCCAGTAGTCGAGCGGGGGGGAGCACAGATACGCAGTATTTT.

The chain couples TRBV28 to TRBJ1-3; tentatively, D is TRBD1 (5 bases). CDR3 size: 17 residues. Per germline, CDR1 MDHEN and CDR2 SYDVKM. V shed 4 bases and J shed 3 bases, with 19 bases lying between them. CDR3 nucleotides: TGTGCCAGCAGTTCTTATGGGGGTGAGACAGTTGGAAACACCATATATTTT. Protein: CASSSYGGETVGNTIYF.

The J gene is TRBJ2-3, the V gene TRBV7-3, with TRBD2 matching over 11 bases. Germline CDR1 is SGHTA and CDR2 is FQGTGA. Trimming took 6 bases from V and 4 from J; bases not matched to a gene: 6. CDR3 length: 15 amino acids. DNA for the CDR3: TGTGCCAGCAGTCAGACTAGCGGGGAGGCAGATACGCAGTATTTT. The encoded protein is CASSQTSGEADTQYF.

The CDR3 loop reads CASSLAGGSNQPQHF. CDR3 nucleotide sequence: TGCGCCAGCAGCTTGGCCGGGGGTAGCAATCAGCCCCAGCATTTT. The chain is built from TRBV5-1 and TRBJ1-5, with a weak D call TRBD1 (5 bases). The germline V and J ends were trimmed by 0 bases and 0 bases, with 7 bases remaining between them. The CDR3 totals 15 residues. Looked up from germline, CDR1 is SGHRS and CDR2 is YFSETQ.

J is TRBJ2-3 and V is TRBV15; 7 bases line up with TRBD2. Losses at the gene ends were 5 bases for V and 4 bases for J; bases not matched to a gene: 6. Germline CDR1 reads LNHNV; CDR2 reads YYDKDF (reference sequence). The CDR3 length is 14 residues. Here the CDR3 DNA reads TGTGCCACCAGCGAGGGAGGGGTGGCAGATACGCAGTATTTT. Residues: CATSEGGVADTQYF.

For the CDR3, the DNA is TGTGCCAGCAGTGTCCGTAGGAGGAACTCTGGGGCCAACGTCCTGACTTTC. It is translated as CASSVRRRNSGANVLTF. The rearrangement links TRBV2 to TRBJ2-6; D perhaps matches TRBD2 (5 bases). The CDR3 has 17 amino acids. V lost 4 bases and J 0 bases, leaving 13 bases between the germline ends. Germline CDR1 and CDR2: SNHLY and FYNNEI.

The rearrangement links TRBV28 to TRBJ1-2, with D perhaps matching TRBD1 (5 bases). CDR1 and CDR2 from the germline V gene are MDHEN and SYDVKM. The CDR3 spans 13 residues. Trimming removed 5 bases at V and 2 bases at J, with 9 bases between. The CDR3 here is CASSAGGNYGYTF. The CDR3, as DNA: TGTGCCAGCAGTGCCGGGGGGAACTATGGCTACACCTTC.

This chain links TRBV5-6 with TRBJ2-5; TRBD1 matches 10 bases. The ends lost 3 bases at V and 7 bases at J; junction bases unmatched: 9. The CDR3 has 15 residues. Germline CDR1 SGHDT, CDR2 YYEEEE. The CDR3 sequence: CASSSPGTGVGTQYF. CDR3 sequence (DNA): TGTGCCAGCAGCTCCCCCGGGACAGGGGTTGGGACCCAGTACTTC.

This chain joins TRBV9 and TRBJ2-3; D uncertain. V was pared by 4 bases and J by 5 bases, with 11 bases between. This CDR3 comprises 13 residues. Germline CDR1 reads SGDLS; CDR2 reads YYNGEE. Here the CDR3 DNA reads TGTGCCAGCAGCCCCTCGATGGGAGATACGCAGTATTTT. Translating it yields CASSPSMGDTQYF.

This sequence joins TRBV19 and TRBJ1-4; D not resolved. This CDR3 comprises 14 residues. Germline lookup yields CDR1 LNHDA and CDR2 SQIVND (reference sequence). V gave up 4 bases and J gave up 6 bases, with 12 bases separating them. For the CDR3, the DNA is TGTGCCAGTAGTAACCCCCGAGGTGATGAAAAACTGTTTTTT. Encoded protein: CASSNPRGDEKLFF.

CDR3 region: CASSRTSSYEQYF. CDR3 bases: TGTGCCAGCAGTAGGACTAGCTCCTACGAGCAGTACTTC. The V gene is TRBV6-1, the J gene TRBJ2-7; 7 bases map to TRBD2. The CDR3 runs to 13 residues. CDR1 and CDR2 from the germline V gene are MNHNS and SASEGT. Trimming took 5 bases from V and 0 from J; bases not matched to a gene: 1.

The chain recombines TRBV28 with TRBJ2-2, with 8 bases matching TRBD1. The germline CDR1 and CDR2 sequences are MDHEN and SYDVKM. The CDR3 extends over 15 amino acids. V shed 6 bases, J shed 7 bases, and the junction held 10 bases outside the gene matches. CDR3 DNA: TGTGCCAGCAGACAGAGCAGGGGGCAGGGCGGGGAGCTGTTTTTT. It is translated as CASRQSRGQGGELFF.